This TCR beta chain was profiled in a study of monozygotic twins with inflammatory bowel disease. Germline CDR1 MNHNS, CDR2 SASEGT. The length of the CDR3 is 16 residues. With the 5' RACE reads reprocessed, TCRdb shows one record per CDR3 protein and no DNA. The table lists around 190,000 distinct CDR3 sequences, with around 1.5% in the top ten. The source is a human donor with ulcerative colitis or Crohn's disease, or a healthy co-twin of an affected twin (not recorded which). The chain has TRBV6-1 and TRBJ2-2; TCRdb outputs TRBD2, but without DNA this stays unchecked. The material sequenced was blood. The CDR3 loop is CASSEGLAGGTGELFF.